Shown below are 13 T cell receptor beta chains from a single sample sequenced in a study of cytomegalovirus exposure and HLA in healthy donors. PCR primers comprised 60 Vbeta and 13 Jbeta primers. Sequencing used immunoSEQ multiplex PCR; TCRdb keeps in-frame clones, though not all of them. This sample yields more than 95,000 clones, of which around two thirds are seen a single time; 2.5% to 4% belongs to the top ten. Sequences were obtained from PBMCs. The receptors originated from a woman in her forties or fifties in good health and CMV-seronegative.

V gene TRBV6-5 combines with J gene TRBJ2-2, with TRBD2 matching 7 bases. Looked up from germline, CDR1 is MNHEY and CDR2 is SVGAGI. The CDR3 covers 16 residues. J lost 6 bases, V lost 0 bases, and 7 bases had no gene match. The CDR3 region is CASSYSPAGYAGELFF. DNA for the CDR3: TGTGCCAGCAGTTACTCGCCAGCGGGATACGCCGGGGAGCTGTTTTTT.

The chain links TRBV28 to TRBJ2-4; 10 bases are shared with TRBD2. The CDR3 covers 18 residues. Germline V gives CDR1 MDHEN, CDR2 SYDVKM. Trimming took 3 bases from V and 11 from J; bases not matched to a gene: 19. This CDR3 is CASSFFVLSGRPDRVQYF. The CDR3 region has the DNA TGTGCCAGCAGTTTTTTCGTCCTTAGCGGGAGGCCCGATCGCGTTCAGTACTTC.

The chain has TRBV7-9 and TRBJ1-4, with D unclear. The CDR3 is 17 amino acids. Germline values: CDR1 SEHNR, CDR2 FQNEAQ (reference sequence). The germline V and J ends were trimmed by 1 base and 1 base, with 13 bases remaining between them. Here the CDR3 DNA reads TGTGCCAGCAGCTTAGATTACCGCCGGGAAACTAATGAAAAACTGTTTTTT. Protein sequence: CASSLDYRRETNEKLFF.

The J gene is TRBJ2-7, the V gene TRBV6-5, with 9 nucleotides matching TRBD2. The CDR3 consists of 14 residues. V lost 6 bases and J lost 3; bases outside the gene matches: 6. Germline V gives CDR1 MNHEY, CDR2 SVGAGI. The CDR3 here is CASSPSGAYYEQYF. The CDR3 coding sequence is TGTGCCAGCAGCCCTAGCGGGGCGTACTACGAGCAGTACTTC.

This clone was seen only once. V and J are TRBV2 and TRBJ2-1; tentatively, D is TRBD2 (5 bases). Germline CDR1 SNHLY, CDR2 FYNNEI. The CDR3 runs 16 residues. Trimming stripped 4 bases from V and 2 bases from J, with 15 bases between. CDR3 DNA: TGTGCCAGCAGTGCCATACTAGTCCTAACCTACAATGAGCAGTTCTTC. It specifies CASSAILVLTYNEQFF. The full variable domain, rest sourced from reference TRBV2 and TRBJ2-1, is EPEVTQTPSHQVTQMGQEVILRCVPISNHLYFYWYRQILGQKVEFLVSFYNNEISEKSEIFDDQFSVERPDGSNFTLKIRSTKLEDSAMYFCASSAILVLTYNEQFFGPGTRLTVL.

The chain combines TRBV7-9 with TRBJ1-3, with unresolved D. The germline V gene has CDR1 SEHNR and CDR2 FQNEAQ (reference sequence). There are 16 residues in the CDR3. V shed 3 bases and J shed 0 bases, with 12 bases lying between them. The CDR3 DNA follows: TGTGCCAGCAGCTTCGCGAGTGGAGACTCTGGAAACACCATATATTTT. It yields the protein CASSFASGDSGNTIYF.

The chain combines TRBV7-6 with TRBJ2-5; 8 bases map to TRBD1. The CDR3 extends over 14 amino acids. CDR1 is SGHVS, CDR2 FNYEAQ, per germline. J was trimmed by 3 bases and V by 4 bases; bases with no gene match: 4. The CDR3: CASSWQGAEETQYF. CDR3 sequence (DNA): TGTGCCAGCAGCTGGCAGGGGGCCGAAGAGACCCAGTACTTC.

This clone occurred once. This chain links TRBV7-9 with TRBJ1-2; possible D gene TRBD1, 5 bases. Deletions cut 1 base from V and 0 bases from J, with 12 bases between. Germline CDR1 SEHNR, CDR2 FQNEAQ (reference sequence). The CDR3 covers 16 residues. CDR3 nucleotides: TGTGCCAGCAGCTTAGATGGCGACAGAGCTAACTATGGCTACACCTTC. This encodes CASSLDGDRANYGYTF.

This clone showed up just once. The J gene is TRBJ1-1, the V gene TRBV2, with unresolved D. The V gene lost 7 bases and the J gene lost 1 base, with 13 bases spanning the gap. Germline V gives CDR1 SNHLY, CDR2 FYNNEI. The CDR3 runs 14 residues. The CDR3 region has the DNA TGTGCCAGCACCGAGGCCGGATGGAACACTGAAGCTTTCTTT. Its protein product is CASTEAGWNTEAFF.

The CDR3 DNA is TGTGCTAGTGCCAAGGGGTCCTACGAGCAGTACTTC. Its protein product is CASAKGSYEQYF. The chain combines TRBV12-5 with TRBJ2-7, with a possible D match to TRBD1 (5 bases). CDR1 is LGHNT, CDR2 FRNRAP, per germline. The CDR3 is 12 amino acids. Trimming cost V 7 bases and J 1 base, with 8 bases left between them.

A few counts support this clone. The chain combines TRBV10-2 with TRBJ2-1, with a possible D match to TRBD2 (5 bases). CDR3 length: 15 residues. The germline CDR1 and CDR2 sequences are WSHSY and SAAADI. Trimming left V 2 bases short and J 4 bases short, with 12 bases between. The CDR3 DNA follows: TGCGCCAGCAGTGAGGTCCGGGGTGCGTACAATGAGCAGTTCTTC. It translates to CASSEVRGAYNEQFF.

The DNA of the CDR3 is TGTGTCAGAAGCTCATCCCGGTTTATGAGCAACACCGGGGAGCTGTTTTTT. Translation: CVRSSSRFMSNTGELFF. The genes are TRBV7-5 and TRBJ2-2; the listed D gene, TRBD2, was not tested against the DNA. TRBV7-5 counts as a pseudogene. This CDR3 has 17 residues.

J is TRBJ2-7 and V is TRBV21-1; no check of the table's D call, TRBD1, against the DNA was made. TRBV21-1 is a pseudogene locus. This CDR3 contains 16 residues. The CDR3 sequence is CASSNWWGRSKYEQYF. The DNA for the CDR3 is TGTGCCAGCAGCAACTGGTGGGGGCGCAGCAAATACGAGCAGTACTTC.